The next 10 T cell receptor beta chains were all read from a single sample in a study of T-cell reconstitution after alpha-beta-depleted transplantation in children. The TCRbeta library incorporated unique molecular identifiers. MiXCR, applied by TCRdb to the PCR reads, yields one record per CDR3 protein. The sample yields a few hundred thousand distinct CDR3 sequences, 25% to 30% seen once. The sequenced sample was PBMCs, obtained before TCRalphabeta/CD19-depleted stem cell transplant. These receptors all stem from a boy younger than two with Wiskott-Aldrich syndrome, due to receive a stem cell transplant.

Concerning this clonotype itself: A junction end diverges from the germline sequence, so it may reflect a read error. This chain joins TRBV29-1 and TRBJ1-1; D ambiguous. Germline-derived CDR1 and CDR2 are SQVTM and ANQGSEA. The CDR3 is 15 amino acids. DNA for the CDR3: TGCAGCGTTGAATGGTTTGGGAGAGTGAACACTGAAGCTTACTTT. Its protein product is CSVEWFGRVNTEAYF.

This clonotype turned up a few times. This chain connects TRBV5-1 to TRBJ2-1; 13 nucleotides match TRBD2. Germline trimming cut 2 bases from V and 9 bases from J; bases unmatched to any gene: 8. The CDR3 is 16 residues long. Looked up from germline, CDR1 is SGHRS and CDR2 is YFSETQ. The CDR3 bases are TGCGCCAGCAGCTTCAGGGGGACTAGCGGGAATGGTGAGCAGTTCTTC. Encoded protein: CASSFRGTSGNGEQFF.

CDR3 sequence: CASGPPFYNEQFF. The CDR3 nucleotides are TGTGCTAGTGGTCCGCCCTTCTACAATGAGCAGTTCTTC. The chain uses TRBV12-5 and TRBJ2-1, with D hard to call. This CDR3 is 13 amino acids long. V was shortened by 5 bases and J by 3 bases, with 8 bases between the two germline ends. The V gene's germline CDR1 is LGHNT and CDR2 FRNRAP. Complete variable domain (other parts from reference TRBV12-5 and TRBJ2-1): DARVTQTPRHKVTEMGQEVTMRCQPILGHNTVFWYRQTMMQGLELLAYFRNRAPLDDSGMPKDRFSAEMPDATLATLKIQPSEPRDSAVYFCASGPPFYNEQFFGPGTRLTVL.

This clonotype has just a few counts. The J gene is TRBJ2-3, the V gene TRBV20-1, with 9 bases fitting TRBD1. V shed 3 bases, J shed 6 bases, and the junction held 10 bases outside the gene matches. This CDR3 spans 15 amino acids. CDR1 is DFQATT, CDR2 SNEGSKA, per germline (reference sequence). CDR3 nucleotides: TGCAGTGCTAGGGCCGGGACAGGGCTTTTTGATACGCAGTATTTT. This translates into CSARAGTGLFDTQYF.

This clonotype has at least ten counts. V and J are TRBV27 and TRBJ1-3; D may be TRBD1 (5 bases). The V gene lost 9 bases and the J gene lost 2 bases, with 11 bases spanning the gap. This CDR3 has 13 amino acids. CDR1 is MNHEY and CDR2 is SMNVEV in the germline V gene (reference sequence). CDR3 region: CASSTGAGNTIYF. The CDR3 DNA follows: TGTGCCAGTTCAACAGGAGCTGGAAACACCATATATTTT.

The chain joins TRBV30 to TRBJ2-1, with D unclear. V lost 0 bases, J lost 3 bases, and 15 bases lay in between. Germline CDR1 and CDR2: GTSNPN and SVGIG (reference sequence). There are 16 residues in the CDR3. CDR3 sequence (DNA): TGTGCCTGGAGTGTAAAATGCTGCGAGAACTACAATGAGCAGTTCTTC. Residues: CAWSVKCCENYNEQFF.

J is TRBJ2-1 and V is TRBV29-1; D is unresolved. This CDR3 comprises 13 residues. Trimming removed 3 bases at V and 4 bases at J, with 10 bases between. Per germline, CDR1 SQVTM and CDR2 ANQGSEA. In DNA, the CDR3 is TGCAGCGTTGACCCCGGGCTATACAATGAGCAGTTCTTC. Amino acid sequence: CSVDPGLYNEQFF.

The table lists this clonotype with many counts. The rearrangement links TRBV6-5 to TRBJ1-2; D uncertain. Germline V gene lookup returns CDR1 MNHEY and CDR2 SVGAGI. The ends were cut back, 4 bases at V and 2 bases at J, with 17 bases in the middle. CDR3 length equals 16 residues. CDR3 protein: CASSSEPTTGNYGYTF. For the CDR3, the DNA is TGTGCCAGCAGTTCCGAACCGACGACGGGCAACTATGGCTACACCTTC.

A few counts support this clonotype. V is TRBV7-7 and J is TRBJ2-1, with 14 bases that match TRBD2. This CDR3 is built from 18 residues. Per the germline V gene, CDR1 is SSHAT and CDR2 is FNYEAQ (reference sequence). V lost 5 bases to trimming and J lost 6 bases; unmatched junction nucleotides: 12. CDR3 sequence (DNA): TGTGCCAGCAGCACGGGACTAGCGGGAGAGAGGGGCCGCAATGAGCAGTTCTTC. Translated, it gives CASSTGLAGERGRNEQFF.

V and J are TRBV29-1 and TRBJ2-1, with D tentatively TRBD2 (5 bases). V gave up 5 bases and J gave up 6 bases, with 11 bases separating them. The germline gives CDR1 SQVTM, CDR2 ANQGSEA. This CDR3 is built from 12 residues. The CDR3: CSVSGILNEQFF. The CDR3 nucleotides read TGCAGCGTTTCCGGGATACTCAATGAGCAGTTCTTC.